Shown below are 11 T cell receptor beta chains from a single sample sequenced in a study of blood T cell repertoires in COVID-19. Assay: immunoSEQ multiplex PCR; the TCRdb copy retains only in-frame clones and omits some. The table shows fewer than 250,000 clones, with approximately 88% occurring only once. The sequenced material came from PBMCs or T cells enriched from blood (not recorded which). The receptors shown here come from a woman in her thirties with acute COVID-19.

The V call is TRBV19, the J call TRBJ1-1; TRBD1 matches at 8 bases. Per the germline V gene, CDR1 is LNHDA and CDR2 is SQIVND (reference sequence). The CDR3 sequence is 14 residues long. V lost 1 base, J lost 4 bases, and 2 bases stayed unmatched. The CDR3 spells CASSIGTGSTEAFF. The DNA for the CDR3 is TGTGCCAGTAGTATAGGGACAGGGTCCACTGAAGCTTTCTTT.

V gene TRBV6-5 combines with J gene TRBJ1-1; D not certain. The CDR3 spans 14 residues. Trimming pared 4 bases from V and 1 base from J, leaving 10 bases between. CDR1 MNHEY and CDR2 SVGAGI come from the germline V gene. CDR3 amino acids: CASSLRAGNTEAFF. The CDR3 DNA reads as TGTGCCAGCAGTTTGAGAGCCGGGAACACTGAAGCTTTCTTT.

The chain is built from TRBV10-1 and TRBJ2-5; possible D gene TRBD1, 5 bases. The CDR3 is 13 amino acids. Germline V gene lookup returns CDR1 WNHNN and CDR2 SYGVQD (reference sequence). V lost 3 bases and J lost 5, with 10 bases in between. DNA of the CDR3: TGCGCCAGCAGTGAAAGTGGGGCGGAGACCCAGTACTTC. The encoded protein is CASSESGAETQYF.

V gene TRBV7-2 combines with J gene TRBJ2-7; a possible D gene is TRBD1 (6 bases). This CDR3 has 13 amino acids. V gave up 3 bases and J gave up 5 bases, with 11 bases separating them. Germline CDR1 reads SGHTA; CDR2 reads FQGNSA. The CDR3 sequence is CASSFGHRDEQYF. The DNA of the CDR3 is TGTGCCAGCAGCTTCGGACACAGGGACGAGCAGTACTTC. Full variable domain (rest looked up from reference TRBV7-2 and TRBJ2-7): GAGVSQSPSNKVTEKGKDVELRCDPISGHTALYWYRQSLGQGLEFLIYFQGNSAPDKSGLPSDRFSAERTGGSVSTLTIQRTQQEDSAVYLCASSFGHRDEQYFGPGTRLTVT.

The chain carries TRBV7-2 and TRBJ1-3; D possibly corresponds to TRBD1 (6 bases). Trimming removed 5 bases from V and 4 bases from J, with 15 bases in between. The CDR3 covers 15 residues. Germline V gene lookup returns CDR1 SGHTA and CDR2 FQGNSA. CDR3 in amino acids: CASSGARDTGNTIYF. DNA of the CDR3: TGTGCCAGCAGCGGAGCCCGGGACACGGGAAACACCATATATTTT.

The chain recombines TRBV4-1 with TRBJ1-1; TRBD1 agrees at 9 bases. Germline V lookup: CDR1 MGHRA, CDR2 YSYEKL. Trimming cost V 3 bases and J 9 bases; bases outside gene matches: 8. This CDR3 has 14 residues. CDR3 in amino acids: CASSHPGTGSQAFF. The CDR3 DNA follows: TGCGCCAGCAGCCACCCCGGGACAGGGAGTCAAGCTTTCTTT.

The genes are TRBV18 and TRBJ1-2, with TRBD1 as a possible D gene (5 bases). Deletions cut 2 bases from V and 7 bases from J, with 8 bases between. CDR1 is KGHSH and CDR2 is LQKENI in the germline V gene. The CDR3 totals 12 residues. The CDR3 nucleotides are TGTGCCAGCTCACCAGACAGTGGTGGCTACACCTTC. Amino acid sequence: CASSPDSGGYTF.

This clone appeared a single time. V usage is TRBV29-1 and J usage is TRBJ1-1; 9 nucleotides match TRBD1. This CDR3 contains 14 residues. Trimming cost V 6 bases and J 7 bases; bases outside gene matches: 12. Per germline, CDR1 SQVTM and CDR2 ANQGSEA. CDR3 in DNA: TGCAGCGTCACCACGGGACAGGGAGCTTATGAAGCTTTCTTT. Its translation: CSVTTGQGAYEAFF.

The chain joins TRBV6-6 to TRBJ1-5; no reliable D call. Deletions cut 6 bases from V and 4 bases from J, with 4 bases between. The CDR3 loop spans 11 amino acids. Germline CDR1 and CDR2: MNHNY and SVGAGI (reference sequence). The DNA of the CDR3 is TGTGCCAGCAGCCCTAATCAGCCCCAGCATTTT. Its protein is CASSPNQPQHF.

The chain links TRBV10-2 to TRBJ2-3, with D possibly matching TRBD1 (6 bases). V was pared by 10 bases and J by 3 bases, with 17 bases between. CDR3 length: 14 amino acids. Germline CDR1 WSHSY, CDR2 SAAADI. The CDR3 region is CATGDGAITDTQYF. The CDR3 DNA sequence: TGCGCCACAGGGGACGGGGCCATAACAGATACGCAGTATTTT.

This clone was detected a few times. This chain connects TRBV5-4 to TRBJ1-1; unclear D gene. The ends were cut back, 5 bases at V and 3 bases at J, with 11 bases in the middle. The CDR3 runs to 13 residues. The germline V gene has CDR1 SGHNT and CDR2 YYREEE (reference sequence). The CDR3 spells CASSPSEYTEAFF. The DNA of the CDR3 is TGTGCCAGCAGTCCAAGTGAGTACACTGAAGCTTTCTTT.